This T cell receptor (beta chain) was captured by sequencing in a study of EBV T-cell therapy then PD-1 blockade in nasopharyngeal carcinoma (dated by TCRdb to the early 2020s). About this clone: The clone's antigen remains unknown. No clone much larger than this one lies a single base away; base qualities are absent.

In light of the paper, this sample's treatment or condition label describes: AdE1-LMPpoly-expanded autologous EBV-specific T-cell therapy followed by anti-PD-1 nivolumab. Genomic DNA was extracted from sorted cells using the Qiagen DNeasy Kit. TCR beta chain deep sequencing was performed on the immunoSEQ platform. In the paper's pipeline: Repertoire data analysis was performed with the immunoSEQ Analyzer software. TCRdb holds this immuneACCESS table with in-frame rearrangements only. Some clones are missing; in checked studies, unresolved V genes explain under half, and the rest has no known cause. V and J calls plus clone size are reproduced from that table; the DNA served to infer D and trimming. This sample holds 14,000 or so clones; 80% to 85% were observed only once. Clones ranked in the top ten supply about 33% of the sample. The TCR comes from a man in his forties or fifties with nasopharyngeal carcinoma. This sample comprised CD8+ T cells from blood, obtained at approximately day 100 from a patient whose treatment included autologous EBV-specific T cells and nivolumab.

The bases are TGTGCCAGCAGCGGGGGGACCGCGAACACTGAAGCTTTCTTT. Translation gives CASSGGTANTEAFF. The chain was built from TRBV9 and TRBJ1-1, with TRBD1 perhaps the D gene, on 5 matching bases. The V and J ends are trimmed by 3 bases and 1 base, leaving 10 bases between them. Based on the germline V gene, the CDR1 and CDR2 sequences are SGDLS and YYNGEE. The CDR3 goes from the cysteine to the phenylalanine over 14 residues. Here the CDR3 DNA is all that survives: 42 bases in frame from base 1. The CDR3 plus the reference TRBV9 and TRBJ1-1 genes for the other parts give the full variable domain: DSGVTQTPKHLITATGQRVTLRCSPRSGDLSVYWYQQSLDQGLQFLIQYYNGEERAKGNILERFSAQQFPDLHSELNLSSLELGDSALYFCASSGGTANTEAFFGQGTRLTVV.